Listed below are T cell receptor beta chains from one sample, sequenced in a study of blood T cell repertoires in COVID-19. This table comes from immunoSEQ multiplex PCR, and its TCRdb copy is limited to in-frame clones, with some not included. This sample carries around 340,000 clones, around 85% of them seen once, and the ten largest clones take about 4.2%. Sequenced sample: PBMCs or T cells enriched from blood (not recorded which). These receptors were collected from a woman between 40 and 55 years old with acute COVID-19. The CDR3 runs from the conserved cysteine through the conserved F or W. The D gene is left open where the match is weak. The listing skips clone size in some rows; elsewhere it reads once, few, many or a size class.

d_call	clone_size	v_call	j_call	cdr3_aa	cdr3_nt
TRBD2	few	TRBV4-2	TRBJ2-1	CASSQDLAGVYNEQFF	TGTGCCAGCAGCCAAGATCTCGCGGGAGTTTACAATGAGCAGTTCTTC
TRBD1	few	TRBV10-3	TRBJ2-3	CAIRDRVDTQYF	TGTGCCATCAGGGACAGGGTAGATACGCAGTATTTT
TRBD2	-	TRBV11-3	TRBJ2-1	CASSLGLAGQGEQFF	TGTGCCAGCAGCTTAGGCCTAGCGGGGCAGGGGGAGCAGTTCTTC
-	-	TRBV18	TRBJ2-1	CASSPRDRSYNEQFF	TGTGCCAGCTCACCACGTGACAGGTCTTACAATGAGCAGTTCTTC
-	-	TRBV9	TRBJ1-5	CASSLREDRPQHF	TGTGCCAGCAGCCTCCGGGAGGACAGACCCCAGCATTTT
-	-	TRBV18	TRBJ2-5	CASSPRTHQETQYF	TGTGCCAGCTCACCGAGGACACACCAAGAGACCCAGTACTTC
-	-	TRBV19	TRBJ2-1	CASSIGQDLYNEQFF	TGTGCCAGTAGTATAGGACAGGACTTATACAATGAGCAGTTCTTC
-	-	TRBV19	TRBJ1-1	CASSTPGDRTEAFF	TGTGCCAGTAGTACTCCAGGGGATCGCACTGAAGCTTTCTTT
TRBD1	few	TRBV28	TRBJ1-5	CASLTGASNQPQHF	TGTGCCAGCCTGACAGGGGCCTCCAATCAGCCCCAGCATTTT
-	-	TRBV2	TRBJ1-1	CASSEGAGYTEAFF	TGTGCCAGCAGTGAGGGGGCAGGGTACACTGAAGCTTTCTTT
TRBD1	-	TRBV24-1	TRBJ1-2	CATSAKPGQRQFQNGYTF	TGTGCCACCAGTGCGAAACCGGGACAGAGACAATTCCAGAACGGCTACACCTTC
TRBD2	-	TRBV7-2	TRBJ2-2	CASSFSPAGGNTGELFF	TGTGCCAGCAGCTTTTCCCCAGCGGGAGGAAACACCGGGGAGCTGTTTTTT
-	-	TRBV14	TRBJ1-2	CASSQLQGYGYTF	TGTGCCAGCAGCCAGCTCCAGGGGTATGGCTACACCTTC
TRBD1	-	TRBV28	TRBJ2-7	CASTRNGDRASYEQYF	TGTGCCAGCACCCGAAATGGGGACAGGGCGTCCTACGAGCAGTACTTC
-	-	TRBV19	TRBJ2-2	CASILGTQNTGELFF	TGTGCCAGTATATTAGGGACACAGAACACCGGGGAGCTGTTTTTT
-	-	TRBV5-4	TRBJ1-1	CASSSTTRNTEAFF	TGTGCCAGCAGCTCCACCACCAGGAACACTGAAGCTTTCTTT
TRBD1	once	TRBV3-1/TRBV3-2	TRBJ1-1	CASSQAPGQGETEAFF	TGTGCCAGCAGCCAAGCTCCGGGACAGGGTGAAACTGAAGCTTTCTTT
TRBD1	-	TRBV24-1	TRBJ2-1	CATSKRDRASNEQFF	TGTGCCACCAGTAAACGGGACAGGGCCTCCAATGAGCAGTTCTTC
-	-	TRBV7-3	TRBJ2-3	CASSPGLSAGPREGDTQYF	TGTGCCAGCAGCCCTGGACTCTCAGCGGGCCCGAGGGAAGGAGATACGCAGTATTTT
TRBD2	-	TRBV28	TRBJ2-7	CASSQTSVPYEQYF	TGTGCCAGCAGTCAGACTAGCGTGCCTTACGAGCAGTACTTC
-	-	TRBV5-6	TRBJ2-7	CASSLEEVSSYEQYF	TGTGCCAGCAGCTTGGAGGAGGTGAGCTCCTACGAGCAGTACTTC
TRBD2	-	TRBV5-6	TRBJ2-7	CASSLRGGSYEQYF	TGTGCCAGCAGCTTGCGGGGGGGAAGCTACGAGCAGTACTTC
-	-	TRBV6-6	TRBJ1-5	CASSSTSWFGQTSNQPQHF	TGTGCCAGCAGCTCTACCTCCTGGTTTGGACAGACTAGCAATCAGCCCCAGCATTTT
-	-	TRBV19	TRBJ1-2	CASSMVTRNNYGYTF	TGTGCCAGTAGTATGGTGACACGGAACAACTATGGCTACACCTTC
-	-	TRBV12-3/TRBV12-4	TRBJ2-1	CASSLIEATEQFF	TGTGCCAGCAGTTTAATAGAGGCGACTGAGCAGTTCTTC
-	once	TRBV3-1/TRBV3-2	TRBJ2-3	CASSQDTSAPSTDTQYF	TGTGCCAGCAGCCAAGATACCAGCGCTCCAAGTACAGATACGCAGTATTTT
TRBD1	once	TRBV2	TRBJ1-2	CASSPGDSSTINYGYTF	TGTGCCAGCAGTCCTGGGGACAGCTCAACCATTAACTATGGCTACACCTTC
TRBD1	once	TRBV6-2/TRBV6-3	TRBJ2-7	CASSYPGQEPYEQYF	TGTGCCAGCAGTTACCCCGGACAGGAGCCCTACGAGCAGTACTTC
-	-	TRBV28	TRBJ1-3	CASSSGQKGNTIYF	TGTGCCAGCAGTTCCGGACAGAAAGGAAACACCATATATTTT